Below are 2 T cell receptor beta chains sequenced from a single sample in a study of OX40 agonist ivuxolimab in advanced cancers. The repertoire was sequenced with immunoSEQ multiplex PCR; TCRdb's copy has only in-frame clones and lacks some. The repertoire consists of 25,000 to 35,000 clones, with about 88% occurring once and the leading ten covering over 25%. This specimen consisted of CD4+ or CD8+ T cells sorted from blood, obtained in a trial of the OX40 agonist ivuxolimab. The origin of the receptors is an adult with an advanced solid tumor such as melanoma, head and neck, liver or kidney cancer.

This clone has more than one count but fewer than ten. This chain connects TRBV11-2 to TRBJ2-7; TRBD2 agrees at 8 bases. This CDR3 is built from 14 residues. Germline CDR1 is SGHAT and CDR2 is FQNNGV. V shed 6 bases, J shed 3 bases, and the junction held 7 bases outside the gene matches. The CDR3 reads CASSLSGRHYEQYF. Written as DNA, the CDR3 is TGTGCCAGCAGTCTCAGCGGGAGACACTACGAGCAGTACTTC. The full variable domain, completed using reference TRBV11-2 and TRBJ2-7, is EAGVAQSPRYKIIEKRQSVAFWCNPISGHATLYWYQQILGQGPKLLIQFQNNGVVDDSQLPKDRFSAERLKGVDSTLKIQPAKLEDSAVYLCASSLSGRHYEQYFGPGTRLTVT.

The CDR3 protein is CASSLASAGGPGNEQFF. In nucleotides, the CDR3 is TGTGCCAGCAGCTTAGCATCAGCGGGAGGGCCGGGAAATGAGCAGTTCTTC. The chain combines TRBV7-3 with TRBJ2-1, with TRBD2 matching 10 bases. The CDR3 sequence is 17 residues long. Germline values: CDR1 SGHTA, CDR2 FQGTGA. The V segment lost 2 bases and the J segment 7 bases; nucleotides outside the gene matches: 11.